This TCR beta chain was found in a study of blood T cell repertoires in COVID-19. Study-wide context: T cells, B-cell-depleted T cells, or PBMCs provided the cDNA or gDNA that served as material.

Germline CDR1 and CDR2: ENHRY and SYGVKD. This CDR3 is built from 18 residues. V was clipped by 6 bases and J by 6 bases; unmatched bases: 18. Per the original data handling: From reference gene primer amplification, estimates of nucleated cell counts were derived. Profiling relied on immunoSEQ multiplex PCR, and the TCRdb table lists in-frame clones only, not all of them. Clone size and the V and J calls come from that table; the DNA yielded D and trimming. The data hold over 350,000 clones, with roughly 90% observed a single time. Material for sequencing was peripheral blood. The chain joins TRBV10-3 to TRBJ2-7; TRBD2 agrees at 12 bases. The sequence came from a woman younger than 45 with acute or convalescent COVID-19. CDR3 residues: CAISHRLAGATLTSEQYF. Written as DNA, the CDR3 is TGTGCCATCAGCCACCGACTAGCGGGGGCAACCCTCACCTCCGAGCAGTACTTC.